This T cell receptor beta chain was recovered during a study of CD8 T cells in ankylosing spondylitis. Study-wide results and limits: Among TCR beta sequences, a motif of about 8 highly homologous variants appeared characteristic of ankylosing spondylitis blood. Reportedly, matched ankylosing spondylitis synovial fluid was significantly enriched for disease-linked clones. Those disease-linked clones were CD8+; they were also relatively rare in peripheral blood.

There are many counts of this clonotype. Its specificity is not known. TCRdb used MiXCR to reprocess the 5' RACE reads, holding one entry per CDR3 protein. The sample records around 75,000 distinct CDR3 sequences, less than 6% being singletons. V lost 6 bases and J 5 bases, leaving 13 bases between the germline ends. The germline gives CDR1 MNHEY, CDR2 SMNVEV (reference sequence). This CDR3 spans 14 amino acids. Sequencing input: blood, either unsorted or a sorted T cell fraction (not recorded which). This clonotype was sampled from a male donor with ankylosing spondylitis or in good health (not recorded which). This chain connects TRBV27 to TRBJ2-2, with D hard to call. CDR3 sequence reads: CASSPTWGTGELFF. DNA for the CDR3: TGTGCCAGCAGCCCTACTTGGGGAACCGGGGAGCTGTTTTTT.